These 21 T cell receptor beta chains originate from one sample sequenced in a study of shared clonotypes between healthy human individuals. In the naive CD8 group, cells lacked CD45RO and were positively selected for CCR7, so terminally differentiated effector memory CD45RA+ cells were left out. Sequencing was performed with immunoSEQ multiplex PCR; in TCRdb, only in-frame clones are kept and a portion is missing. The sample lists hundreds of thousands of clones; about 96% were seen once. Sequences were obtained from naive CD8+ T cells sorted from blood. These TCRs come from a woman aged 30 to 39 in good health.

As DNA, the CDR3 is TGTGCCGAGGGGGGCGCCTGGAACACTGAAGCTTTCTTT. It specifies CAEGGAWNTEAFF. The chain recombines TRBV2 with TRBJ1-1; possible D gene TRBD1, 6 bases. V gave up 11 bases and J gave up 1 base, with 14 bases separating them. The CDR3 spans 13 residues. CDR1 is SNHLY, CDR2 FYNNEI, per germline.

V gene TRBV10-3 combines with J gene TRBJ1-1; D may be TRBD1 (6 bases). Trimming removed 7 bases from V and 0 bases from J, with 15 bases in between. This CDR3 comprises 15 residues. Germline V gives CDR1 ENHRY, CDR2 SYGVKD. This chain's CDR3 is CAITQERGMNTEAFF. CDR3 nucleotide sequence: TGTGCCATCACCCAAGAGAGGGGGATGAACACTGAAGCTTTCTTT.

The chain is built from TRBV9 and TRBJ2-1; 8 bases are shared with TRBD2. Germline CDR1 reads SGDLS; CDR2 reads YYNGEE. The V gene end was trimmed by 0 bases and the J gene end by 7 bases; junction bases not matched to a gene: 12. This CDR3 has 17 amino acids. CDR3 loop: CASSVAVGRVSGNEQFF. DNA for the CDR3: TGTGCCAGCAGCGTAGCCGTCGGGAGGGTTTCGGGAAATGAGCAGTTCTTC.

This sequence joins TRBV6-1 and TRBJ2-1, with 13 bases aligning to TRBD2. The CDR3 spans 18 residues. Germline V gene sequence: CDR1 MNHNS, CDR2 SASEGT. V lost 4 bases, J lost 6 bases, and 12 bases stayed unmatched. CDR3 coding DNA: TGTGCCAGCAGTGGCCAAGGGACTAGCGGGGAGGCAGGCAATGAGCAGTTCTTC. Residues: CASSGQGTSGEAGNEQFF.

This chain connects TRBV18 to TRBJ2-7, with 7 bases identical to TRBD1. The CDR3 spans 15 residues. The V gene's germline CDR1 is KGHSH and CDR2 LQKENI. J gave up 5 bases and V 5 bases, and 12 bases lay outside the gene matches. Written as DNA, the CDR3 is TGTGCCAGCTCATCATACCGGGACAGTTACGACGAGCAGTACTTC. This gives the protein CASSSYRDSYDEQYF. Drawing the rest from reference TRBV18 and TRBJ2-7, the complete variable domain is NAGVMQNPRHLVRRRGQEARLRCSPMKGHSHVYWYRQLPEEGLKFMVYLQKENIIDESGMPKERFSAEFPKEGPSILRIQQVVRGDSAAYFCASSSYRDSYDEQYFGPGTRLTVT.

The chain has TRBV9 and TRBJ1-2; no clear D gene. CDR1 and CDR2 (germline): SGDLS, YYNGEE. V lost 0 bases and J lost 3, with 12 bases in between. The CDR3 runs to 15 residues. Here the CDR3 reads CASSVVYSAHYGYTF. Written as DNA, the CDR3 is TGTGCCAGCAGCGTAGTGTACAGCGCACACTATGGCTACACCTTC.

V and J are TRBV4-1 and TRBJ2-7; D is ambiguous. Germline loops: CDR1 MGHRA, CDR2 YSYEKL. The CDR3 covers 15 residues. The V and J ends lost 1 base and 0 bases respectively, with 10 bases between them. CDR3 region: CASSQVKGSSYEQYF. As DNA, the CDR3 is TGCGCCAGCAGCCAAGTTAAGGGAAGCTCCTACGAGCAGTACTTC.

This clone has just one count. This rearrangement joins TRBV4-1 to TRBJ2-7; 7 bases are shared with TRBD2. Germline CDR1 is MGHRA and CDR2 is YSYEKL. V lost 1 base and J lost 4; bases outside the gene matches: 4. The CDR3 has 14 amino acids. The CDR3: CASSQGGSVYEQYF. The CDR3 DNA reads TGCGCCAGCAGCCAAGGCGGGAGTGTGTACGAGCAGTACTTC.

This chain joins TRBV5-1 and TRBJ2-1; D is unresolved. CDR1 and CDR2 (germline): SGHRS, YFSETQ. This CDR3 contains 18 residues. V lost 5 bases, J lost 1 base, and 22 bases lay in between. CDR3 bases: TGCGCCAGCAGGGTGACGCCCCCAGCGACCCTATCCTACAATGAGCAGTTCTTC. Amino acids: CASRVTPPATLSYNEQFF.

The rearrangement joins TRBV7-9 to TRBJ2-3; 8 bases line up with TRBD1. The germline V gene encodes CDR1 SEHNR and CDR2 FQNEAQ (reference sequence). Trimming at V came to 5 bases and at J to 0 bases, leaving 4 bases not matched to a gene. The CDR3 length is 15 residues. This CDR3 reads CASSPRDRSTDTQYF. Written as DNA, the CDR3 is TGTGCCAGCAGCCCGCGGGACAGGAGCACAGATACGCAGTATTTT.

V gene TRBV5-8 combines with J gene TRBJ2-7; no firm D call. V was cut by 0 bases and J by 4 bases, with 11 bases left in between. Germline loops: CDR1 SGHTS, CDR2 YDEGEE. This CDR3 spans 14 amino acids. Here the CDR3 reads CASSLGPYQYEQYF. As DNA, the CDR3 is TGTGCCAGCAGCTTGGGGCCATATCAGTACGAGCAGTACTTC.

CDR3 nucleotide sequence: TGCGCCAGCAGCCCTTCTTCGGCGGGAGCAGGCGAGCAGTACTTC. As protein: CASSPSSAGAGEQYF. V gene TRBV4-1 combines with J gene TRBJ2-7, with 7 bases identical to TRBD2. The CDR3 runs to 15 residues. The V segment lost 4 bases and the J segment 6 bases; nucleotides outside the gene matches: 12. Germline CDR1 reads MGHRA; CDR2 reads YSYEKL.

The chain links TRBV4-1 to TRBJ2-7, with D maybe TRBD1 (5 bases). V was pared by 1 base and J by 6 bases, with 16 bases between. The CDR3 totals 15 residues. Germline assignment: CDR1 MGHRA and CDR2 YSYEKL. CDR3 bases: TGCGCCAGCAGCCAAGTCGATCGCGGTCAGGGCGAGCAGTACTTC. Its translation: CASSQVDRGQGEQYF.

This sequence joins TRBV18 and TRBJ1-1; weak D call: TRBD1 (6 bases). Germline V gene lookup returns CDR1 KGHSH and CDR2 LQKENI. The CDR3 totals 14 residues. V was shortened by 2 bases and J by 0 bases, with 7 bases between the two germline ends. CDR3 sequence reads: CASSPGQMNTEAFF. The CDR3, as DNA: TGTGCCAGCTCACCAGGACAGATGAACACTGAAGCTTTCTTT.

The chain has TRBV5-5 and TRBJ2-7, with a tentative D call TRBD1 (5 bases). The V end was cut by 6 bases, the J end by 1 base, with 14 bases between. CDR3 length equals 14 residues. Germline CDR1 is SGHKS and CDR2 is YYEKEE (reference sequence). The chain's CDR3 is CASKVYQGSYEQYF. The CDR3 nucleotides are TGTGCCAGCAAAGTCTACCAGGGTTCCTACGAGCAGTACTTC.

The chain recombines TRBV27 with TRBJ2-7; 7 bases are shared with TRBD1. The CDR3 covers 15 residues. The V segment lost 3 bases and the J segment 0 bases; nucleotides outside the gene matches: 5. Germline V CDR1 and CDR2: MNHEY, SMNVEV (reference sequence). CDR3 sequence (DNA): TGTGCCAGCAGTTTTCTGGCAGGGGGCTCCTACGAGCAGTACTTC. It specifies CASSFLAGGSYEQYF.

The CDR3 DNA is TGTGCCAGCAGGGATTACACAGATACGCAGTATTTT. The encoded protein is CASRDYTDTQYF. The chain recombines TRBV9 with TRBJ2-3; D uncertain. Trimming stripped 5 bases from V and 2 bases from J, with 6 bases between. Per the germline V gene, CDR1 is SGDLS and CDR2 is YYNGEE. The CDR3 covers 12 residues.

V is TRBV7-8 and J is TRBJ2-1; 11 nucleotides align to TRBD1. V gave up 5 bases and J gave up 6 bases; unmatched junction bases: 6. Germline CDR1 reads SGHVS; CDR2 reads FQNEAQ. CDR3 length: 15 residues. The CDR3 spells CASSNRDRGVNEQFF. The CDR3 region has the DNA TGTGCCAGCAGCAACCGGGACAGGGGGGTCAATGAGCAGTTCTTC.

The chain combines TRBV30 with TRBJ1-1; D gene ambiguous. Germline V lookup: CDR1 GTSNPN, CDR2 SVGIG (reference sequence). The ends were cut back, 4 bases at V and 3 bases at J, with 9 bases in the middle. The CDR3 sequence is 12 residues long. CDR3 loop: CAWNQRYTEAFF. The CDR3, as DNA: TGTGCCTGGAACCAACGGTACACTGAAGCTTTCTTT. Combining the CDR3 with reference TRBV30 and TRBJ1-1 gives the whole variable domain SQTIHQWPATLVQPVGSPLSLECTVEGTSNPNLYWYRQAAGRGLQLLFYSVGIGQISSEVPQNLSASRPQDRQFILSSKKLLLSDSGFYLCAWNQRYTEAFFGQGTRLTVV.

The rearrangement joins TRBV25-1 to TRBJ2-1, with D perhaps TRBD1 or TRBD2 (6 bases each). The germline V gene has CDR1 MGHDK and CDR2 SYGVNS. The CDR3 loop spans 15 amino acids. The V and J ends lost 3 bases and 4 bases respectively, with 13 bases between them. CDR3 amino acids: CASSEGAGSYNEQFF. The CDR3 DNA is TGTGCCAGCAGTGAGGGGGCGGGGTCATACAATGAGCAGTTCTTC.

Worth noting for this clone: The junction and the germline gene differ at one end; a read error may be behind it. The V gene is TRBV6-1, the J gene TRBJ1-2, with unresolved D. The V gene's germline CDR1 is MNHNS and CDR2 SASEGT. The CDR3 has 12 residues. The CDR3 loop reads CASSDSFLDLAF. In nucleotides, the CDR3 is TGTGCCAGCAGTGATTCCTTCCTGGACCTTGCCTTC.